The entry below gives a single T cell receptor beta chain sequence along with its context. Its antigen is not known. This entry is derived from a study of T-cell memory formation after mild COVID-19. Findings and caveats of the study: Clones that contracted clustered mainly in CM and EM if CD4+ and in EMRA if CD8+. While clones contracting from day 15 to 85 were balanced between CD4 and CD8, later expanders leaned CD4+.

TCRdb re-called the 5' RACE reads through MiXCR, storing one row per CDR3 protein. The sample has about 49,000 distinct CDR3 sequences; around 7.3% are singletons. The source material was PBMCs or a T cell subset sorted from them (not recorded which). This receptor was taken from a man aged 18 to 29 who had mild COVID-19 (a few samples of this study predate the infection). Cell type and time point are not known.

The CDR3 DNA sequence: TGTGCCAGCAGCTTCACCGGGACTCGTCACAACAATGAGCAGTTCTTC. This sequence encodes CASSFTGTRHNNEQFF. The chain links TRBV7-2 to TRBJ2-1; TRBD2 might be the D (6 bases). The CDR3 runs to 16 residues. Germline V gene lookup returns CDR1 SGHTA and CDR2 FQGNSA. V was shortened by 3 bases and J by 5 bases, with 17 bases between the two germline ends.